The clone carrying this T cell receptor beta chain was picked up a small number of times. 60 Vbeta and 13 Jbeta primers were used in PCR. Produced via immunoSEQ multiplex PCR; TCRdb's table is partial and in-frame only. The sample lists hundreds of thousands of clones, 78% occurring once. The ends were cut back, 3 bases at V and 4 bases at J, with 12 bases in the middle. The CDR3 length is 14 residues. Germline V gives CDR1 SGHAT, CDR2 FQDESV (reference sequence). The data originate from a study of cytomegalovirus exposure and HLA in healthy donors. The genes are TRBV11-1 and TRBJ2-5; tentative D call: TRBD1 (5 bases). The TCR originated in a boy under 18 in good health and CMV-seronegative. The sequenced sample was PBMCs. The CDR3 region has the DNA TGTGCCAGCAGCTTCCTCAGTAGGGGAGAGACCCAGTACTTC. Protein: CASSFLSRGETQYF.